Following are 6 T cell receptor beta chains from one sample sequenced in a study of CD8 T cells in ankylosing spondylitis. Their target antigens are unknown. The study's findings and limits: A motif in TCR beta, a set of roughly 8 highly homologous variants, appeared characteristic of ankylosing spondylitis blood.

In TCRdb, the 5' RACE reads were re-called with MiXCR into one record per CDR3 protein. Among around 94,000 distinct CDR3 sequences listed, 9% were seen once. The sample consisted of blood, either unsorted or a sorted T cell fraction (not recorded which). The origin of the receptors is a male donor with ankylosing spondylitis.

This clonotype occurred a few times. CDR3 sequence (DNA): TGTGCCAGCAGCTTCCCCCCGGGACACGGGACCGGGGAGCTGTTTTTT. Translated: CASSFPPGHGTGELFF. The gene calls are TRBV11-2 and TRBJ2-2, with D possibly matching TRBD1 (6 bases). This CDR3 has 16 residues. V lost 3 bases and J lost 5, with 16 bases in between. The germline gives CDR1 SGHAT, CDR2 FQNNGV.

Here the CDR3 reads CASSVGSGSFNEQFF. The CDR3 region has the DNA TGTGCCAGCAGCGTAGGTAGCGGGAGTTTTAATGAGCAGTTCTTC. V and J are TRBV9 and TRBJ2-1; TRBD2 aligns across 9 bases. The germline gives CDR1 SGDLS, CDR2 YYNGEE. The junction had 5 bases not matched to a gene; V was cut back by 0 bases and J by 7 bases. CDR3 size: 15 residues.

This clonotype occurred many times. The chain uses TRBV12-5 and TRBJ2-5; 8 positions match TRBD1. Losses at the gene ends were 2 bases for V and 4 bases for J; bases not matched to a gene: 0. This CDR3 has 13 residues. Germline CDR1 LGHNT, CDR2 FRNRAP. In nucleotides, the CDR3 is TGTGCTAGTGGTTTGACAGGGGGAGAGACCCAGTACTTC. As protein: CASGLTGGETQYF.

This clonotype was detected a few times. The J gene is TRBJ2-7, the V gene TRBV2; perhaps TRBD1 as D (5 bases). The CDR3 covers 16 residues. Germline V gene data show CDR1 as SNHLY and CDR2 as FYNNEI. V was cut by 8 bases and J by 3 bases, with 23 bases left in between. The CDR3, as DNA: TGTGCCAGCCGCGAGAAACCAGGGCAGATCATCTACGAGCAGTACGTC. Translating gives CASREKPGQIIYEQYV.

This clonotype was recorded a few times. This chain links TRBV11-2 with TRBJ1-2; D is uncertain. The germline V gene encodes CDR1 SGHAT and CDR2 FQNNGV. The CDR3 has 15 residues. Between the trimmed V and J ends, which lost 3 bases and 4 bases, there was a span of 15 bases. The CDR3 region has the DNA TGTGCCAGCAGCTTTACACCAGGAACCTCCTATGGCTACACCTTC. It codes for CASSFTPGTSYGYTF.

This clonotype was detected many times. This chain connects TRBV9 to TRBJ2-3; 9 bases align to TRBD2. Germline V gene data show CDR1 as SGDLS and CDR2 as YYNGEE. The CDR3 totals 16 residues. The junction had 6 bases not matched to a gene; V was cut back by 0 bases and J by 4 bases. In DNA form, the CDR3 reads TGTGCCAGCAGCGTAGAGGGAGCGGGAGGTCCAGATACGCAGTATTTT. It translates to CASSVEGAGGPDTQYF.